The T cell receptor (beta chain) under discussion was sequenced for a study of blood T cell repertoires in COVID-19. The overall study: Acute-phase and convalescent COVID-19 samples originated in the United States, Italy and Spain. PBMCs, B-cell-depleted T cells, or T cells provided the cDNA or gDNA that made up the material.

V was pared by 2 bases and J by 0 bases, with 2 bases of the junction left unmatched. Germline-derived CDR1 and CDR2 are SEHNR and FQNEAQ (reference sequence). The length of the CDR3 is 15 residues. As handled by the study authors: How many nucleated cells were present was estimated from reference gene primer amplification. Produced via immunoSEQ multiplex PCR; TCRdb's table is partial and in-frame only. V and J calls and clone size are as listed in that table; D and trimming were resolved from the DNA. The data show some 270,000 clones, around 88% seen once. Sequencing used peripheral blood. V gene TRBV7-9 combines with J gene TRBJ1-2; 8 bases are shared with TRBD1. The clonotype comes from a man aged 30-40 years with acute or convalescent COVID-19. CDR3: CASSLLTGANYGYTF. The CDR3 DNA reads TGTGCCAGCAGCTTATTGACAGGGGCTAACTATGGCTACACCTTC.